This section outlines one TCR beta chain sequence together with its context. The antigen is not known. The sample originates from a study of T cell responses to AZD1222 COVID-19 vaccine. Study findings and constraints: Recipients of two AZD1222 doses showed rising Spike-specific TCR breadth and depth. White British donors predominated, females outnumbered males, and clonal diversity was possibly underestimated. Among vaccine-associated CD4 TCRs, coverage spanned spike, with dominance at 160-218 and 743-854. The study identified only six AZD1222 recipients as seropositive at baseline.

The protocol was immunoSEQ multiplex PCR, while the TCRdb copy is restricted to in-frame clones and leaves out a portion. Among about 150,000 clones listed, 89% were seen once. V lost 0 bases and J lost 4, with 8 bases in between. CDR1 SGHNT and CDR2 YYREEE come from the germline V gene (reference sequence). This CDR3 spans 14 amino acids. The material sequenced was peripheral blood, taken on day 0 of AZD1222 vaccination. This sequence originates from an adult in good health. This chain connects TRBV5-4 to TRBJ1-3; D gene unclear. The CDR3 DNA follows: TGTGCCAGCAGCTTGGAGTCAGGAGGAAACACCATATATTTT. This encodes CASSLESGGNTIYF.